The 16 T cell receptor beta chains given below trace back to one sample, sequenced in a study of blood T cell repertoires in COVID-19. Using immunoSEQ multiplex PCR, the repertoire was profiled, and TCRdb retains in-frame clones only, with some absent. The repertoire has roughly 350,000 clones, under 95% of them found once; the top ten carry about 18%. Material: PBMCs or T cells enriched from blood (not recorded which). These receptors were obtained from a woman aged 25 to 39 who had recovered from COVID-19.

This clone was found a few times. The CDR3: CASSQQGLSSGNTIYF. CDR3 coding DNA: TGCGCCAGCAGCCAACAGGGGCTGTCGTCTGGAAACACCATATATTTT. The chain recombines TRBV4-1 with TRBJ1-3, with D possibly TRBD1 on 6 matching bases. The CDR3 totals 16 residues. The V end lost 2 bases, the J end lost 1 base, and 12 bases lay between the germline ends. The V gene's germline CDR1 is MGHRA and CDR2 YSYEKL.

DNA for the CDR3: TGTGCCAGCAGCTCCCGACTAGCGGGAGGCTTGGAGTTCTTC. Translated: CASSSRLAGGLEFF. The chain couples TRBV21-1 to TRBJ2-1; whether TRBD2, the table's D call, matches the DNA was not checked. TRBV21-1 is deemed a pseudogene. This CDR3 comprises 14 residues.

The rearrangement uses TRBV7-6 and TRBJ2-2; TRBD2 agrees at 14 bases. Trimming removed 5 bases from V and 5 bases from J; junction bases left unmatched: 7. CDR1 and CDR2 (germline): SGHVS, FNYEAQ. This CDR3 has 17 residues. CDR3 residues: CASSTPGLAGGTGELFF. The CDR3 DNA follows: TGTGCCAGCAGCACCCCCGGACTAGCGGGGGGAACCGGGGAGCTGTTTTTT.

The chain recombines TRBV29-1 with TRBJ2-7; TRBD1 agrees at 10 bases. The CDR3 runs to 14 residues. The junction had 8 bases not matched to a gene; V was cut back by 6 bases and J by 3 bases. Germline loops: CDR1 SQVTM, CDR2 ANQGSEA. The CDR3 region is CSVEHGQGDYEQYF. The CDR3 DNA is TGCAGCGTCGAGCACGGACAGGGGGACTACGAGCAGTACTTC.

The genes are TRBV15 and TRBJ2-2; 7 nucleotides line up with TRBD1. The length of the CDR3 is 14 residues. V shed 5 bases, J shed 4 bases, and the junction held 4 bases outside the gene matches. Germline values: CDR1 LNHNV, CDR2 YYDKDF (reference sequence). The CDR3 nucleotides read TGTGCCACCAGCGGACACAGGGGCACCGGGGAGCTGTTTTTT. The encoded protein is CATSGHRGTGELFF.

A few counts support this clone. This rearrangement joins TRBV7-2 to TRBJ1-2; 10 positions match TRBD1. The CDR3 runs 17 residues. Losses at the gene ends were 1 base for V and 5 bases for J; bases not matched to a gene: 10. Germline CDR1 SGHTA, CDR2 FQGNSA. The CDR3 coding sequence is TGTGCCAGCAGCTTAGGGACAGGGGGGTCGGATAGGTATGGCTACACCTTC. It specifies CASSLGTGGSDRYGYTF.

This chain links TRBV6-5 with TRBJ2-4; the D gene is possibly TRBD1 (6 bases). CDR3 length: 13 amino acids. The germline V gene encodes CDR1 MNHEY and CDR2 SVGAGI. The germline V and J ends were trimmed by 5 bases and 1 base, with 6 bases remaining between them. The DNA for the CDR3 is TGTGCCAGCAGTACAGGGGCCAAAAACATTCAGTACTTC. Its translation is CASSTGAKNIQYF.

This chain links TRBV7-2 with TRBJ2-5, with 7 bases that match TRBD2. Germline CDR1 is SGHTA and CDR2 is FQGNSA. The V and J ends lost 5 bases and 5 bases, in that order; junction bases with no gene match: 11. There are 15 residues in the CDR3. CDR3 bases: TGTGCCAGCAGCGTATCCATAGCGGGCGGGGAGACCCAGTACTTC. Its protein is CASSVSIAGGETQYF.

The chain combines TRBV18 with TRBJ2-7, with a weak D call TRBD1 (6 bases). Trimming took off 3 bases at V and 4 bases at J, with 16 bases between the two ends. Germline V CDR1 and CDR2: KGHSH, LQKENI. The CDR3 has 15 amino acids. DNA for the CDR3: TGTGCCAGCTCACCCTGGGACAACGACGCTTACGAGCAGTACTTC. Encoded protein: CASSPWDNDAYEQYF.

This chain connects TRBV4-1 to TRBJ2-1; 13 bases line up with TRBD2. V gave up 4 bases and J gave up 10 bases; unmatched junction bases: 7. The CDR3 has 15 amino acids. CDR1 MGHRA and CDR2 YSYEKL come from the germline V gene. This CDR3 is CASSPGLAGADEQFF. As DNA, the CDR3 is TGCGCCAGCAGCCCTGGACTAGCGGGAGCCGACGAGCAGTTCTTC.

The chain carries TRBV7-6 and TRBJ2-5; maybe TRBD1 (6 bases). The ends were cut back, 4 bases at V and 4 bases at J, with 10 bases in the middle. The CDR3 is made up of 13 amino acids. Germline loops: CDR1 SGHVS, CDR2 FNYEAQ. CDR3 protein: CASSSRDTETQYF. For the CDR3, the DNA is TGTGCCAGCAGCTCCCGGGACACAGAGACCCAGTACTTC.

V gene TRBV4-1 combines with J gene TRBJ2-4; possibly TRBD1 for D (6 bases). CDR1 is MGHRA, CDR2 YSYEKL, per germline. The V end was cut by 1 base, the J end by 7 bases, with 20 bases between. This CDR3 is built from 17 residues. For the CDR3, the DNA is TGCGCCAGCAGCCAAGGGTTCCAGGGGCGACTTGGGAACATTCAGTACTTC. This translates into CASSQGFQGRLGNIQYF.

The V gene is TRBV25-1, the J gene TRBJ2-2; 7 nucleotides line up with TRBD1. This CDR3 region has 15 residues. CDR1 is MGHDK, CDR2 SYGVNS, per germline. Trimming removed 6 bases from V and 6 bases from J; junction bases left unmatched: 10. CDR3 nucleotides: TGTGCCAGCAGGGCAGACAGGGCTTTTCCCGGGGAGCTGTTTTTT. This gives the protein CASRADRAFPGELFF. The full variable domain, completed using reference TRBV25-1 and TRBJ2-2, is EADIYQTPRYLVIGTGKKITLECSQTMGHDKMYWYQQDPGMELHLIHYSYGVNSTEKGDLSSESTVSRIRTEHFPLTLESARPSHTSQYLCASRADRAFPGELFFGEGSRLTVL.

The gene calls are TRBV4-1 and TRBJ1-1; no definite D call. The CDR3 is 14 amino acids. Trimming cost V 0 bases and J 1 base, with 6 bases left between them. CDR1 MGHRA and CDR2 YSYEKL come from the germline V gene. Here the CDR3 DNA reads TGCGCCAGCAGCCAAGAGCGGGGGAACACTGAAGCTTTCTTT. Protein sequence: CASSQERGNTEAFF.

The rearrangement joins TRBV7-9 to TRBJ2-5; 8 nucleotides align to TRBD1. The CDR3 sequence is 13 residues long. Germline values: CDR1 SEHNR, CDR2 FQNEAQ (reference sequence). The V segment lost 5 bases and the J segment 4 bases; nucleotides outside the gene matches: 3. CDR3: CASSTTGGETQYF. Here the CDR3 DNA reads TGTGCCAGCAGCACTACAGGGGGAGAGACCCAGTACTTC.

The chain uses TRBV14 and TRBJ2-7, with a weak D call TRBD1 (6 bases). Germline CDR1 is SGHDN and CDR2 is FVKESK. CDR3 length equals 13 residues. V was trimmed by 1 base and J by 7 bases, leaving 11 bases between them. In DNA form, the CDR3 reads TGTGCCAGCAGCCAAGGACAGGTCGGAGAGCAGTACTTC. Encoded protein: CASSQGQVGEQYF. Supplemented by reference TRBV14 and TRBJ2-7, the full variable domain reads EAGVTQFPSHSVIEKGQTVTLRCDPISGHDNLYWYRRVMGKEIKFLLHFVKESKQDESGMPNNRFLAERTGGTYSTLKVQPAELEDSGVYFCASSQGQVGEQYFGPGTRLTVT.